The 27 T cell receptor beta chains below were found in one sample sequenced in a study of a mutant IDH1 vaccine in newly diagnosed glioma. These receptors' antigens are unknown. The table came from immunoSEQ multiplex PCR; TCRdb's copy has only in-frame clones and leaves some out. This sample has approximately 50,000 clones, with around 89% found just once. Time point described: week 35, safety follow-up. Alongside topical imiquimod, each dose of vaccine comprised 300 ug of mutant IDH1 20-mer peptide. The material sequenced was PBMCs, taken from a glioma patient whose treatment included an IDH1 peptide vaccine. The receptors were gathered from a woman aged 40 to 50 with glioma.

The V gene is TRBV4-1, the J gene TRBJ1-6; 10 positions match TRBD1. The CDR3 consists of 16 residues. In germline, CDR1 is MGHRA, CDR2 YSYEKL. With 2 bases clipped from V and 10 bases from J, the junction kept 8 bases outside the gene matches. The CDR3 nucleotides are TGCGCCAGCAGCCAACCGGGACAGGGGCCCCGGTCACCCCTCCACTTT. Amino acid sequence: CASSQPGQGPRSPLHF.

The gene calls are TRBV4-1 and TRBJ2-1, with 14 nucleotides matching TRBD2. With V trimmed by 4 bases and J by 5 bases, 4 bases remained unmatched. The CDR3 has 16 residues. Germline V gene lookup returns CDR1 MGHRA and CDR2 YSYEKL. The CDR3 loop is CASSLGLAGGNNEQFF. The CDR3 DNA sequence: TGCGCCAGCAGCCTAGGACTAGCGGGAGGTAACAATGAGCAGTTCTTC.

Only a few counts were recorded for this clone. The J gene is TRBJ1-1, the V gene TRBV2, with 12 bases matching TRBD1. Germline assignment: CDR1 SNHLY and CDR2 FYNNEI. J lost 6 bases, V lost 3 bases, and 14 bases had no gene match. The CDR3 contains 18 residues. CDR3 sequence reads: CASSEIPGQGAHRAEAFF. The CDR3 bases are TGTGCCAGCAGTGAGATTCCGGGACAGGGGGCGCATCGGGCTGAAGCTTTCTTT.

The chain's CDR3 is CASTAEDYEQYF. CDR3 bases: TGTGCCAGCACCGCGGAGGACTACGAGCAGTACTTC. The V gene is TRBV2, the J gene TRBJ2-7, with D possibly TRBD2 on 5 matching bases. CDR1 SNHLY and CDR2 FYNNEI come from the germline V gene. This CDR3 contains 12 residues. Trimming took off 7 bases at V and 3 bases at J, with 10 bases between the two ends.

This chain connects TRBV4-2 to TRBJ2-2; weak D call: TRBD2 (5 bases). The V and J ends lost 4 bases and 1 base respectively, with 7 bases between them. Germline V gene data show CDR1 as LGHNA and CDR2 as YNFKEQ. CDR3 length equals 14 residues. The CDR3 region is CASSLEENTGELFF. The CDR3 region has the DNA TGTGCCAGCAGCCTGGAGGAGAACACCGGGGAGCTGTTTTTT.

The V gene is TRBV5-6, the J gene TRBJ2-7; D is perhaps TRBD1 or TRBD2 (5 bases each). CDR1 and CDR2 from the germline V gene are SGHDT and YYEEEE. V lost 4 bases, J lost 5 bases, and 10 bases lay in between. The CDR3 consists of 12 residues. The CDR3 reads CASSLLGDEQYF. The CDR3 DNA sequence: TGTGCCAGCAGCCTCTTGGGGGACGAGCAGTACTTC.

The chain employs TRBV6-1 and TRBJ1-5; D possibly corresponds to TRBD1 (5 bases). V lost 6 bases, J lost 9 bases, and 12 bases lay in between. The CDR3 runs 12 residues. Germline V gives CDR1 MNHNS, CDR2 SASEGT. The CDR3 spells CASRNPGGPQHF. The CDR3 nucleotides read TGTGCCAGCAGAAACCCCGGGGGGCCCCAGCATTTT.

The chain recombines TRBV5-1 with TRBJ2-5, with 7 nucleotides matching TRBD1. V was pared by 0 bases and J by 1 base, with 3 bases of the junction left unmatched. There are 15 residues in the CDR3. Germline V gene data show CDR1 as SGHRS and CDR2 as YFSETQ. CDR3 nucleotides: TGCGCCAGCAGCTTGGGTGGGACAGCCCAAGAGACCCAGTACTTC. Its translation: CASSLGGTAQETQYF.

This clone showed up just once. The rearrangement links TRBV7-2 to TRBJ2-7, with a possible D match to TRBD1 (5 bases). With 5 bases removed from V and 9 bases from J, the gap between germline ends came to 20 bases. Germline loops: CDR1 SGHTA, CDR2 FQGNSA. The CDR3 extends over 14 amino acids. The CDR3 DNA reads TGTGCCAGCAGCCATTCTGGGGCGCAGGCCGCGCAGTACTTC. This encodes CASSHSGAQAAQYF.

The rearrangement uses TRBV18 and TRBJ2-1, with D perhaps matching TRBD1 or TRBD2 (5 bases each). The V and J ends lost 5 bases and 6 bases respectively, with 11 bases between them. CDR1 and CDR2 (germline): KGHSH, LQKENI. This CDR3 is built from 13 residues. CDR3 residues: CASSGGRVNEQFF. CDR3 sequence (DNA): TGTGCCAGCTCAGGAGGCAGGGTCAATGAGCAGTTCTTC. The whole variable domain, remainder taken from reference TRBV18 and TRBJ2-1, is NAGVMQNPRHLVRRRGQEARLRCSPMKGHSHVYWYRQLPEEGLKFMVYLQKENIIDESGMPKERFSAEFPKEGPSILRIQQVVRGDSAAYFCASSGGRVNEQFFGPGTRLTVL.

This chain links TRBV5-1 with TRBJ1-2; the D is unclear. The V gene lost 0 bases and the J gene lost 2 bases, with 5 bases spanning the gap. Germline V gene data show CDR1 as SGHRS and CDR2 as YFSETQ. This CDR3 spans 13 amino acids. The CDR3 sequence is CASSLGGNYGYTF. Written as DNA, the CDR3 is TGCGCCAGCAGCTTGGGAGGGAACTATGGCTACACCTTC.

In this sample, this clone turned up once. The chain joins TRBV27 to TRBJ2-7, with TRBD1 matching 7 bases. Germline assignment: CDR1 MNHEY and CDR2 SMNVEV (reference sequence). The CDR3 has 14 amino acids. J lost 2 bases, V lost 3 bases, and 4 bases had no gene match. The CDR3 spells CASSLSTGTYEQYF. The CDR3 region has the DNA TGTGCCAGCAGTTTGTCGACAGGGACCTACGAGCAGTACTTC.

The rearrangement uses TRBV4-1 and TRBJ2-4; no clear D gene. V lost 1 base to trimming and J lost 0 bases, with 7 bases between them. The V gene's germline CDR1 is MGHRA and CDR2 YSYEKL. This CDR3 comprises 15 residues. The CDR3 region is CASSQAVLAKNIQYF. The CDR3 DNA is TGCGCCAGCAGCCAAGCCGTACTAGCCAAAAACATTCAGTACTTC.

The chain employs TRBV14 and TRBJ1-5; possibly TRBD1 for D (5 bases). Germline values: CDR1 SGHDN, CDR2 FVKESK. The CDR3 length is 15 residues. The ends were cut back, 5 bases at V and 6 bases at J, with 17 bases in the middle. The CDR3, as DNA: TGTGCCAGCAGCACCCCATTCAGGGTAGCTCAGCCCCAGCATTTT. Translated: CASSTPFRVAQPQHF.

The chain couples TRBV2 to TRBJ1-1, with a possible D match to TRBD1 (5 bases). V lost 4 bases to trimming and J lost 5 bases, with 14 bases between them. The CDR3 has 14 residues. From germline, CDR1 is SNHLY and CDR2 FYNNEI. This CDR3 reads CASSAERGGTEAFF. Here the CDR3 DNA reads TGTGCCAGCAGTGCGGAAAGGGGTGGGACTGAAGCTTTCTTT.

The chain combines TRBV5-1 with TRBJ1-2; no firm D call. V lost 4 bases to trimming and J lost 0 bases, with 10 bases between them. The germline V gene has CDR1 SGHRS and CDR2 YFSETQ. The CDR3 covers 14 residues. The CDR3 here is CASSVSVPNYGYTF. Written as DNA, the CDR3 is TGCGCCAGCAGCGTCTCGGTTCCTAACTATGGCTACACCTTC.

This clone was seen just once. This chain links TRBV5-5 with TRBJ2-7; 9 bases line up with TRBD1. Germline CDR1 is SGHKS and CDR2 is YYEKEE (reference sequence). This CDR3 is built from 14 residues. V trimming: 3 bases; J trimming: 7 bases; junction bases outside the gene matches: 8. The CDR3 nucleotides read TGTGCCAGCAGCTCCGGGACAGGGATGTGGGAGCAGTACTTC. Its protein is CASSSGTGMWEQYF. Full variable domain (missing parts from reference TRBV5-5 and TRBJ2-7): DAGVTQSPTHLIKTRGQQVTLRCSPISGHKSVSWYQQVLGQGPQFIFQYYEKEERGRGNFPDRFSARQFPNYSSELNVNALLLGDSALYLCASSSGTGMWEQYFGPGTRLTVT.

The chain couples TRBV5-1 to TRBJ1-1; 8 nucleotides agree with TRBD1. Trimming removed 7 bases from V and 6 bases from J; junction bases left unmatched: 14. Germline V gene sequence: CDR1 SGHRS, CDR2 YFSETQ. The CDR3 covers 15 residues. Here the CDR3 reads CASETGTGPGAEAFF. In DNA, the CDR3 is TGCGCCAGCGAGACTGGGACAGGACCGGGGGCTGAAGCTTTCTTT.

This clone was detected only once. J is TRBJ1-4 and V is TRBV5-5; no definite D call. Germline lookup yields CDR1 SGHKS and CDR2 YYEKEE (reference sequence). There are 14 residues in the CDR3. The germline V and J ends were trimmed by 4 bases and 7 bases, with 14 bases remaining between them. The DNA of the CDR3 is TGTGCCAGCAGCCAGTCTACTAGGGTTGAAAAACTGTTTTTT. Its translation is CASSQSTRVEKLFF.

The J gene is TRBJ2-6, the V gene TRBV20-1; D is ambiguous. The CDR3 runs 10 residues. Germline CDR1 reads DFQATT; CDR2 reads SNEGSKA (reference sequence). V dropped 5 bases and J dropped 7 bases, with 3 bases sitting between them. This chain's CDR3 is CSAVANVLTF. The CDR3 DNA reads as TGCAGTGCTGTTGCCAACGTCCTGACTTTC.

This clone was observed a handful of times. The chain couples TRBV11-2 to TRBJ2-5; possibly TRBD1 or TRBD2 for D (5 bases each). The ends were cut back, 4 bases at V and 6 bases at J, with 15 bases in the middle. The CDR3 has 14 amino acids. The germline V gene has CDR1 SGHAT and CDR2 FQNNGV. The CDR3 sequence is CASSSRDGRQTQYF. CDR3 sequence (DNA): TGTGCCAGCAGCTCCAGGGACGGGCGGCAGACCCAGTACTTC.

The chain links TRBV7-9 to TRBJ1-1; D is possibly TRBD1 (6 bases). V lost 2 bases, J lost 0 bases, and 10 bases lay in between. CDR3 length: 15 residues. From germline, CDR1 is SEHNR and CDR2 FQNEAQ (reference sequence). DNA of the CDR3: TGTGCCAGCAGCTTAATGGGACAAATGAACACTGAAGCTTTCTTT. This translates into CASSLMGQMNTEAFF.

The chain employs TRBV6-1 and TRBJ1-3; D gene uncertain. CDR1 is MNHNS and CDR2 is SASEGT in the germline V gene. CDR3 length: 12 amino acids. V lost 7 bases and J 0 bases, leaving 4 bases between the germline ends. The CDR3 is CASTSSGNTIYF. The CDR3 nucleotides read TGTGCCAGCACGAGCTCTGGAAACACCATATATTTT.

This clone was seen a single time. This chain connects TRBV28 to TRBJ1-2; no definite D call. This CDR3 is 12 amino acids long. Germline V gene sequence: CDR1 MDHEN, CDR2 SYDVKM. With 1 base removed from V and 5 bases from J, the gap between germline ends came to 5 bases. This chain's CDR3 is CASSLSGYGYTF. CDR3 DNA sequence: TGTGCCAGCAGTTTATCCGGTTATGGCTACACCTTC.

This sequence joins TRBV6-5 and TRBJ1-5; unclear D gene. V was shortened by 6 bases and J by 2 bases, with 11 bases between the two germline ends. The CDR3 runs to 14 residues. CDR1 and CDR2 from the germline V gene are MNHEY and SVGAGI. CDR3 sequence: CASRAGFGNQPQHF. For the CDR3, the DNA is TGTGCCAGCAGAGCAGGTTTCGGCAATCAGCCCCAGCATTTT.

The CDR3 reads CASNRQGNSPLHF. The CDR3 DNA reads TGTGCCAGTAATAGGCAGGGAAATTCACCCCTCCACTTT. V and J are TRBV19 and TRBJ1-6; maybe TRBD1 (5 bases). The germline V gene has CDR1 LNHDA and CDR2 SQIVND (reference sequence). The CDR3 contains 13 residues. Trimming pared 7 bases from V and 7 bases from J, leaving 11 bases between.

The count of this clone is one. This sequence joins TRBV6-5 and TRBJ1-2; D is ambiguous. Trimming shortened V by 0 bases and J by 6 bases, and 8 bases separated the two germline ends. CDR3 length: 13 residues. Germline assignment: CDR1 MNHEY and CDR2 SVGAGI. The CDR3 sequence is CASSYSRVDGYTF. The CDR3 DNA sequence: TGTGCCAGCAGTTACTCAAGGGTCGATGGCTACACCTTC.